The source of this T cell receptor beta chain is a study of blood T cell repertoires in COVID-19. The overall study: The analysed material was cDNA or gDNA that came from T cells, B-cell-depleted T cells, or PBMCs.

Deletions cut 1 base from V and 7 bases from J, with 4 bases between. Per germline, CDR1 SGHAT and CDR2 FQNNGV. The length of the CDR3 is 12 residues. Original analysis: It was from reference gene primer amplification that nucleated cell counts were estimated. Repertoires were generated with immunoSEQ multiplex PCR, while TCRdb's copy carries only in-frame clones and drops some. V and J calls and clone size are as listed in that table; D and trimming were resolved from the DNA. This table holds about 220,000 clones, about four fifths found once. Enrolled through a virtual design, the participants were between roughly 18 and 90 years of age and came from under 25 US areas. Before they entered the study, exposed participants had met a COVID-19 case within 2 weeks.

The sample was PBMCs or T cells enriched from blood (not recorded which). The rearrangement joins TRBV11-2 to TRBJ1-4; the D is unclear. This TCR was sampled from a woman aged 50 to 60 who had been exposed to COVID-19. The CDR3 nucleotides read TGTGCCAGCAGCTTAGGTCGTGAAAAACTGTTTTTT. It translates to CASSLGREKLFF.